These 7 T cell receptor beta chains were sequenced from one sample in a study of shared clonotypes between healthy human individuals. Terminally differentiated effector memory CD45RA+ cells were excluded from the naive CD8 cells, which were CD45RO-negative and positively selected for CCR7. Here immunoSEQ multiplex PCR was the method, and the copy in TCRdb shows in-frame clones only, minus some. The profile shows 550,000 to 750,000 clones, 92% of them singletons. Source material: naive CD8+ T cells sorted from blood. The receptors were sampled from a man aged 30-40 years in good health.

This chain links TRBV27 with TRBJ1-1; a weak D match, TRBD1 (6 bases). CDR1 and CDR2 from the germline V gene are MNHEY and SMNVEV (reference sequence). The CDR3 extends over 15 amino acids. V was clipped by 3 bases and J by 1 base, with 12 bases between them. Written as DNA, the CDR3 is TGTGCCAGCAGTTTTTATACAGGGTCGAACACTGAAGCTTTCTTT. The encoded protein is CASSFYTGSNTEAFF.

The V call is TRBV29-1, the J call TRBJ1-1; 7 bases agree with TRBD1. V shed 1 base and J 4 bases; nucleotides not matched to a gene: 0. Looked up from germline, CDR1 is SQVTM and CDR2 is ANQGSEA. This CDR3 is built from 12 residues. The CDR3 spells CSVEGDSTEAFF. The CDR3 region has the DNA TGCAGCGTTGAAGGGGACAGCACTGAAGCTTTCTTT. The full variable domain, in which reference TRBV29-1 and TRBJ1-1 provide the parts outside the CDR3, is SAVISQKPSRDICQRGTSLTIQCQVDSQVTMMFWYRQQPGQSLTLIATANQGSEATYESGFVIDKFPISRPNLTFSTLTVSNMSPEDSSIYLCSVEGDSTEAFFGQGTRLTVV.

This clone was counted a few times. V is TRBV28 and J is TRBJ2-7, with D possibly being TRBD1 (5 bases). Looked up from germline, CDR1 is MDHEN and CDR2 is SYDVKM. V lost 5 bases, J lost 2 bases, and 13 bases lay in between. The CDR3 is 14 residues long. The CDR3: CASSLQDSAYEQYF. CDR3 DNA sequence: TGTGCCAGCAGTCTACAAGACAGCGCCTACGAGCAGTACTTC. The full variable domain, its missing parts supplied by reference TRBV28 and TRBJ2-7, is DVKVTQSSRYLVKRTGEKVFLECVQDMDHENMFWYRQDPGLGLRLIYFSYDVKMKEKGDIPEGYSVSREKKERFSLILESASTNQTSMYLCASSLQDSAYEQYFGPGTRLTVT.

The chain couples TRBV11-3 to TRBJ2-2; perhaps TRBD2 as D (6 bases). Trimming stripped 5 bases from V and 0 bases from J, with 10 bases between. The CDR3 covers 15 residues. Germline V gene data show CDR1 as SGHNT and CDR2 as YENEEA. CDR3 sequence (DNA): TGTGCCAGCAGCCCTAGCGAAACGAACACCGGGGAGCTGTTTTTT. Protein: CASSPSETNTGELFF.

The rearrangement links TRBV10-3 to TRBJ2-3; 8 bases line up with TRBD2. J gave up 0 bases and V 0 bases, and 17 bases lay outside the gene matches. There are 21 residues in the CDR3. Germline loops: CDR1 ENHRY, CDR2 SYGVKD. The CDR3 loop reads CAISESESGTSGISSTDTQYF. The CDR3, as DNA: TGTGCCATCAGTGAGTCGGAGAGCGGAACTAGCGGAATATCTAGCACAGATACGCAGTATTTT.

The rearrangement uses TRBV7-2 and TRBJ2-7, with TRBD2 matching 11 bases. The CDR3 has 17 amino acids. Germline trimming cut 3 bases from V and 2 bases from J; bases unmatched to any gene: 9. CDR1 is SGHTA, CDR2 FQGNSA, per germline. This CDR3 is CASSFRSSGLAAYEQYF. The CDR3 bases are TGTGCCAGCAGCTTTAGGAGCTCGGGACTAGCGGCCTACGAGCAGTACTTC.

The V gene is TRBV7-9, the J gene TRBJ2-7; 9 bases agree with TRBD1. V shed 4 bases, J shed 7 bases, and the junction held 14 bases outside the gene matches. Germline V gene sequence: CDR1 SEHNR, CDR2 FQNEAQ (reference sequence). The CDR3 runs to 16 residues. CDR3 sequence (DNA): TGTGCCAGCAGCTCCATCCGGACAGGGGACCAGTGGGAGCAGTACTTC. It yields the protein CASSSIRTGDQWEQYF.